The rows below give T cell receptor beta chains drawn from one sample of a study of T cell repertoires in cytomegalovirus infection. A single record per CDR3 protein comes from TCRdb applying MiXCR to the reads. The sample has about 100,000 distinct CDR3 sequences, around 28% seen once. These receptors have no known antigen. Sequencing was performed on CD8+ T cells from cultured PBMCs, taken from culture after CMV antigen stimulation. The receptors were sampled from a human donor in good health (CMV status not recorded). Some clones in this sample may be carry-over from other donors' samples. CDR3s include the opening cysteine and the closing phenylalanine or tryptophan. Fields, in order: J gene, D gene, clone size, V gene, CDR3 DNA, CDR3 protein. The D gene is left open where the match is weak. Clone size, where shown, is once, few, many, or a class for clones that have expanded.

>TRBJ2-1|TRBD2|few|TRBV7-9
TGTGCCAGCAGCTTCAGTAGCGGGTACAATGAGCAGTTCTTC
CASSFSSGYNEQFF
>TRBJ1-2|-|many|TRBV7-9
TGTGCCAGCATCCTCGGCACGGATGGCTACACCTTC
CASILGTDGYTF
>TRBJ1-2|TRBD1|-|TRBV7-4
TGTGCCAGCAGCTCGCCGAGAGGTGGACAGGCTCTCGTAGGCTACACCTTC
CASSSPRGGQALVGYTF
>TRBJ2-7|-|-|TRBV19
TGTGCCAGTAGTATGTCAGGACCCTACGAGCAGTACTTC
CASSMSGPYEQYF
>TRBJ2-7|-|-|TRBV6-2/TRBV6-3
TGTGCCAGCAGTTACTCCGACAGCTACGAGCAGTACTTC
CASSYSDSYEQYF
>TRBJ2-4|TRBD2|many|TRBV27
TGTGCCAGCAGTTTCACCGGGGGGGTTCTCTTGACCAAAAACATTCAGTACTTC
CASSFTGGVLLTKNIQYF
>TRBJ2-1|TRBD2|-|TRBV7-9
TGTGCCGGAACTAGCGGTACCTACAATGAGCAGTTCTTC
CAGTSGTYNEQFF
>TRBJ1-1|TRBD1|-|TRBV6-5
TGTGCCAGCAGTTACTCATCAGGGGGGAACACTGAAGCTTTCTTT
CASSYSSGGNTEAFF
>TRBJ1-2|TRBD1|-|TRBV20-1
TGCAGTGCTAGAGCGGACAGGTTGGCTGGCTACACCTTC
CSARADRLAGYTF
>TRBJ1-2|-|-|TRBV6-6
TGTGCCAGCAGCCCCTTCGAAGGCTACACCTTC
CASSPFEGYTF
>TRBJ2-2|TRBD2|-|TRBV4-1
TGCGCCAGCAGCCAAGATGCGCGGGGGGGCAGCGGGGAGCTGTTTTTT
CASSQDARGGSGELFF
>TRBJ1-1|-|-|TRBV7-9
TGTGCCAGCAGCACTCAGAGGCTGAACACTGAAGCTTTCTTT
CASSTQRLNTEAFF
>TRBJ2-2|-|many|TRBV12-3/TRBV12-4
TGTGCCAGCAGTCCGGGGGACGGGGAGCTGTTTTTT
CASSPGDGELFF
>TRBJ2-1|TRBD2|few|TRBV11-2
TGTGCCAGCAGCGTTCTAGCGGGGGCCTACAATGAGCAGTTCTTC
CASSVLAGAYNEQFF
>TRBJ2-7|TRBD1|few|TRBV4-2
TGTGCCAGCAGCCAAGTGCCGGGGACAGGCTCCTACGAGCAGTACTTC
CASSQVPGTGSYEQYF
>TRBJ2-3|-|-|TRBV7-2
TGTGCCAGCAGCCGTATACCGGGGGACACAGATACGCAGTATTTT
CASSRIPGDTDTQYF
>TRBJ1-2|-|-|TRBV9
TGTGCCAGCAGCGTAGGGCAGAGTGCAGACTATGGCTACACCTTC
CASSVGQSADYGYTF
>TRBJ2-5|TRBD1|-|TRBV2
TGTGCCAGCAGTGAGGGACAGGGGGCGAGAGAGACCCAGTACTTC
CASSEGQGARETQYF
>TRBJ2-1|TRBD1|many|TRBV7-9
TGTGCCAGCAGCTCCACGACAGGGGGCTACAATGAGCAGTTCTTC
CASSSTTGGYNEQFF
>TRBJ2-6|-|few|TRBV27
TGTGCCAGCAGTTTTTACAGTTCGTCTGGGGCCAACGTCCTGACTTTC
CASSFYSSSGANVLTF
>TRBJ2-7|TRBD1|many|TRBV5-1
TGCGCCAGCAGCCCGGGGACAGGGGCATCCTACGAGCAGTACTTC
CASSPGTGASYEQYF
>TRBJ1-4|-|-|TRBV19
TGTGCCAGTCGTTCCGGGGGGAGAAAACTGTTTTTT
CASRSGGRKLFF
>TRBJ2-5|-|many|TRBV7-2
TGTGCCAGCAGCTTAGCTGTCCTAGCGAACCAAGAGACCCAGTACTTC
CASSLAVLANQETQYF
>TRBJ1-4|-|-|TRBV19
TGTGCCAGTAGTAGGACCGATGAAAAACTGTTTTTT
CASSRTDEKLFF
>TRBJ2-2|-|-|TRBV20-1
TGCAGTGCTAGATTTTCATCAAACACCGGGGAGCTGTTTTTT
CSARFSSNTGELFF
>TRBJ1-6|TRBD1|-|TRBV7-2
TGTGCCAGCAGCTCACTAATGATAGGGGACAGGGCGAATTCACCCCTCCACTTT
CASSSLMIGDRANSPLHF
>TRBJ2-1|TRBD2|few|TRBV20-1
TGCAGTGCTAGAGACCGACTAGCGGGGGGCTACAATGAGCAGTTCTTC
CSARDRLAGGYNEQFF
>TRBJ1-1|TRBD1|few|TRBV6-4
TGTGCCAGCAGTGAAAGGACAGGGCCTAACACTGAAGCTTTCTTT
CASSERTGPNTEAFF
>TRBJ1-5|-|-|TRBV12-3/TRBV12-4
TGTGCCAGCAGAGACGGGCCTGCGGGTCAGCCCCAGCATTTT
CASRDGPAGQPQHF
>TRBJ1-1|-|once|TRBV2
TGTGGTGGGAGATTGAACACTGAAGCTTTCTTT
CGGRLNTEAFF
>TRBJ2-7|-|-|TRBV2
TGTGCCAGCAGTCGGACAGAAAATTTCTCCTACGAGCAGTACTTC
CASSRTENFSYEQYF
>TRBJ1-1|-|-|TRBV3-1
TGTGCCAGCAGCCAAGCCCCTGGGGTAAATGGAGCTTTCTTT
CASSQAPGVNGAFF
>TRBJ1-5|TRBD1|few|TRBV28
TGTGCCAGCAGTACGGACAGGGAAACGATCAGGTGGCAGCCCCAGCATTTT
CASSTDRETIRWQPQHF
>TRBJ2-1|TRBD2|many|TRBV6-2/TRBV6-3
TGTGCCAGCAGGACCCCACTAGCGGGGGGGATGGATGAGCAGTTCTTC
CASRTPLAGGMDEQFF
>TRBJ1-2|TRBD1|many|TRBV30
TGTGCCTGGAGTGGGGGACAGGGGGAACATGGCTACACCTTC
CAWSGGQGEHGYTF
>TRBJ1-2|-|few|TRBV9
TGTGCCAGCAGCGTAGGGGGAGACCGCTATGGCTACACCTTC
CASSVGGDRYGYTF
>TRBJ1-1|TRBD1|-|TRBV6-5
TGTGCCAGCAGTCAGACCATCAAGCCTCGGACAGGGTTGAACACTGAAGCTTTCTTT
CASSQTIKPRTGLNTEAFF
>TRBJ1-1|-|-|TRBV15
TGTGCCACCAGCGATCCCACAGGGATGAAATCCAACACTGAAGCTTTCTTT
CATSDPTGMKSNTEAFF
>TRBJ2-1|-|-|TRBV6-2/TRBV6-3
TGTGCCAGCAGCCGCCCTTATGATGAGCAGTTCTTC
CASSRPYDEQFF
>TRBJ2-3|TRBD1|-|TRBV20-1
TGCAGTGCTCCGACAGGGCCTACCTTAGATACGCAGTATTTT
CSAPTGPTLDTQYF
>TRBJ2-4|-|-|TRBV12-3/TRBV12-4
TGTGCCAGCAGCACTGGGACAGGCGGGGGAAACATTCAGTACTTC
CASSTGTGGGNIQYF
>TRBJ1-1|-|-|TRBV2
TGTGCCAGCAGGACCTGGGGAAACACTGAAGCTTTCTTT
CASRTWGNTEAFF
>TRBJ1-2|TRBD1|-|TRBV4-1
TGCGCCAGCAGCAGGGACAGGGAAAGGTCTGGCTACACCTTC
CASSRDRERSGYTF
>TRBJ2-3|TRBD1|few|TRBV27
TGTGCCAGCAGTTTATCGCCTCTCGGACAGGGGTCCACAGATACGCAGTATTTT
CASSLSPLGQGSTDTQYF
>TRBJ1-5|-|many|TRBV7-9
TGTGCCAGCAGCTTAGCGGGGGAGGTGGCCCAGCATTTT
CASSLAGEVAQHF
>TRBJ2-7|-|-|TRBV7-6
TGTGCCAGCAGCTTAGCCCCGGGTGTGTACGAGCAGTACTTC
CASSLAPGVYEQYF
>TRBJ2-1|-|few|TRBV25-1
TGTGCCAGCAGTCTGGTGAGCCATGAGCAGTTCTTC
CASSLVSHEQFF
>TRBJ1-6|TRBD1|-|TRBV15
TGTGCCACCAGCAGTAGAGACAGGGCTTCACCCCTCCACTTT
CATSSRDRASPLHF
>TRBJ1-1|-|few|TRBV12-3/TRBV12-4
TGTGCCAGCAGTTTCCGGGGAACTGAAGCTTTCTTT
CASSFRGTEAFF
>TRBJ2-1|-|-|TRBV15
TGTGCCACCAGCCCTCTAGCCGCCGCCTACAATGAGCAGTTCTTC
CATSPLAAAYNEQFF